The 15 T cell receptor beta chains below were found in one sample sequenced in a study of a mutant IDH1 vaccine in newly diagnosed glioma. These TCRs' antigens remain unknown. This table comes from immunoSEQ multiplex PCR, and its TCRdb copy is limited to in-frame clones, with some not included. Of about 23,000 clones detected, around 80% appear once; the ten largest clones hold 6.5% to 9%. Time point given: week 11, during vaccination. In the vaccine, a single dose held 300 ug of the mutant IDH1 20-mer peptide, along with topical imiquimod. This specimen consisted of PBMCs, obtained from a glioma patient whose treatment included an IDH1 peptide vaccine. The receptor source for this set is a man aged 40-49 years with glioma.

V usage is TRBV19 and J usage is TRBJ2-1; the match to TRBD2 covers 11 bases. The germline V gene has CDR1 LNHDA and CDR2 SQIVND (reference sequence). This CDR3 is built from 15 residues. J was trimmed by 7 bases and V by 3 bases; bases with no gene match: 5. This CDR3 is CASSMVAGGLNEQFF. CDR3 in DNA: TGTGCCAGTAGTATGGTAGCGGGAGGGTTGAATGAGCAGTTCTTC.

CDR3 in amino acids: CSVATRGRTEAFF. The DNA of the CDR3 is TGCAGCGTTGCTACCAGGGGCCGGACTGAAGCTTTCTTT. V is TRBV29-1 and J is TRBJ1-1, with D possibly being TRBD1 (6 bases). This CDR3 contains 13 residues. Germline V gene data show CDR1 as SQVTM and CDR2 as ANQGSEA. V lost 4 bases to trimming and J lost 5 bases, with 14 bases between them.

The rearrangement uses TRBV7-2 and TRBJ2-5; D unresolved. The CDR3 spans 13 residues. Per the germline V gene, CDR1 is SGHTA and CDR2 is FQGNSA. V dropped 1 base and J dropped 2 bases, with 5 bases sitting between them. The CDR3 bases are TGTGCCAGCAGCTTAGGCAAGCAAGAGACCCAGTACTTC. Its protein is CASSLGKQETQYF.

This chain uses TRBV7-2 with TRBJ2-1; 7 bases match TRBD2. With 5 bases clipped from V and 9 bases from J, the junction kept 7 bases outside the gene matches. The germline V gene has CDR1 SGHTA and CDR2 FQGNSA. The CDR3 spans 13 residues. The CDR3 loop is CASSPSRELEQFF. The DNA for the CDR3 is TGTGCCAGCAGCCCTTCGCGGGAGCTTGAGCAGTTCTTC. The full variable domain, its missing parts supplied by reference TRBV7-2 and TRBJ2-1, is GAGVSQSPSNKVTEKGKDVELRCDPISGHTALYWYRQSLGQGLEFLIYFQGNSAPDKSGLPSDRFSAERTGGSVSTLTIQRTQQEDSAVYLCASSPSRELEQFFGPGTRLTVL.

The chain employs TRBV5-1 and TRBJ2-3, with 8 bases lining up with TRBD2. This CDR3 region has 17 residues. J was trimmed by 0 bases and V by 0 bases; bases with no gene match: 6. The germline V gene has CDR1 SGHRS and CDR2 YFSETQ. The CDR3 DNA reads TGCGCCAGCAGCTTGGAGGGCAGCGGGAGAAGCACAGATACGCAGTATTTT. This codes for CASSLEGSGRSTDTQYF.

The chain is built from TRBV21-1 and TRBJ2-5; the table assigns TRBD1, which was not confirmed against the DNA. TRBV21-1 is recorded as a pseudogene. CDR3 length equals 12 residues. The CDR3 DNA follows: TGTGCCAGCAGCACCCCACAAGAGACCCAGTACTTC. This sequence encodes CASSTPQETQYF.

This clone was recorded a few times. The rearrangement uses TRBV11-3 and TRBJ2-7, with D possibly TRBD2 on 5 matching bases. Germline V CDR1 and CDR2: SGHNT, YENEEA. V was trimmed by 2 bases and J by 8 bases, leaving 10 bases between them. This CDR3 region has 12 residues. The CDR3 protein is CASSLSGTQQYF. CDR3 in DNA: TGTGCCAGCAGCTTATCGGGAACACAGCAGTACTTC.

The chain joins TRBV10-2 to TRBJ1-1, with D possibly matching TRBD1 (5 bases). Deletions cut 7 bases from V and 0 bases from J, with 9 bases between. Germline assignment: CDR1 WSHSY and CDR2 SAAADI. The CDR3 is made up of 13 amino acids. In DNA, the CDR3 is TGCGCCAGCACGAAGGGGATGAACACTGAAGCTTTCTTT. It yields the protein CASTKGMNTEAFF.

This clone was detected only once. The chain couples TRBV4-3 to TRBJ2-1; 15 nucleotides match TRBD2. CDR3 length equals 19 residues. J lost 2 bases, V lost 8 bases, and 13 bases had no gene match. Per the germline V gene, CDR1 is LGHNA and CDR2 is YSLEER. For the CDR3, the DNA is TGCGCCAGCTCCAAGACCGGGACTAGCGGGAGGTTTGCCTACAATGAGCAGTTCTTC. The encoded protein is CASSKTGTSGRFAYNEQFF.

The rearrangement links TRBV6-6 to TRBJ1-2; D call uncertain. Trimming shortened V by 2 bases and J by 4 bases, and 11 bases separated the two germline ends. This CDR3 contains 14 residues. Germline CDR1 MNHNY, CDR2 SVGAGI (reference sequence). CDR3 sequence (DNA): TGTGCCAGCAGTTACCGCGGCAGTTCCTATGGCTACACCTTC. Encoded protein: CASSYRGSSYGYTF.

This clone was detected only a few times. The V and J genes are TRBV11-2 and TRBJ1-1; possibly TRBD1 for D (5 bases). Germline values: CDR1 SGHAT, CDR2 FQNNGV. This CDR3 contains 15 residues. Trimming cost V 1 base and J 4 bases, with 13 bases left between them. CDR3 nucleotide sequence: TGTGCCAGCAGCTTAGTCCAGGGCGGTGCCACTGAAGCTTTCTTT. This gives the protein CASSLVQGGATEAFF.

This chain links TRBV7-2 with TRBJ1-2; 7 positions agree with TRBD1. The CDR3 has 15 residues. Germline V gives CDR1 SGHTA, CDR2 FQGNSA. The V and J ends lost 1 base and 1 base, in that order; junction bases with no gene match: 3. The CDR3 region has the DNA TGTGCCAGCAGCTTAGGGGACAGCCGTAACTATGGCTACACCTTC. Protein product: CASSLGDSRNYGYTF.

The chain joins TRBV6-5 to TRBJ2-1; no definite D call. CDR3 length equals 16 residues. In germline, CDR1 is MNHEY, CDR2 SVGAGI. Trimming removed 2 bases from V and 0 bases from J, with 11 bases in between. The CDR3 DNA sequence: TGTGCCAGCAGTTACCAACTTCTCAGCTCCTACAATGAGCAGTTCTTC. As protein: CASSYQLLSSYNEQFF.

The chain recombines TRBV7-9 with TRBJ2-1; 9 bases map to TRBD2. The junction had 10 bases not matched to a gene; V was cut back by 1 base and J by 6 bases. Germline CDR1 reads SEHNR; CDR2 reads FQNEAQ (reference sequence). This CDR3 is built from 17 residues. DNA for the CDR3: TGTGCCAGCAGCTTAGGTTCTGGCGGGAGGGCTATCAATGAGCAGTTCTTC. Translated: CASSLGSGGRAINEQFF.

This CDR3 is CASKFGALSLNEAFF. In nucleotides, the CDR3 is TGTGCCAGTAAATTTGGGGCTTTGAGCCTTAATGAAGCTTTCTTT. The chain links TRBV19 to TRBJ1-1, with a weak D call TRBD1 (5 bases). Trimming removed 7 bases at V and 7 bases at J, with 22 bases between. The V gene's germline CDR1 is LNHDA and CDR2 SQIVND (reference sequence). The length of the CDR3 is 15 residues.